Below are 7 T cell receptor beta chains sequenced from a single sample in a study of regulatory T cells in long-lasting Graves disease. Stated time point: newly diagnosed GD, antithyroid drugs for less than 3 months. The authors made the TCR library using RNA they extracted from PBMCs. CDR3 regions were amplified by Arm-PCR using iRepertoire HTBI primers to build TCR beta libraries. Using its own MiXCR run on the multiplex PCR reads, TCRdb lists one record per CDR3 protein. The sample lists hundreds of thousands of distinct CDR3 sequences, less than 20% seen once, with about 17% in the top ten. This sample also belongs to another study, concerning T cells in Graves' hyperthyroidism and ophthalmopathy.

Material: peripheral blood mononuclear cells (PBMCs), obtained at new diagnosis, from a patient treated with antithyroid drugs. The receptors shown here come from a woman aged 25 to 39 with Graves disease.

This clonotype has a handful of counts. The chain is built from TRBV5-1 and TRBJ2-5; D possibly uses TRBD1 or TRBD2 (5 bases each). Per germline, CDR1 SGHRS and CDR2 YFSETQ. The V end lost 3 bases, the J end lost 2 bases, and 11 bases lay between the germline ends. This CDR3 is built from 14 residues. CDR3 residues: CASSSYGAQETQYF. The CDR3 DNA sequence: TGCGCCAGCAGCTCTTACGGGGCTCAAGAGACCCAGTACTTC. Using reference TRBV5-1 and TRBJ2-5 for the parts outside the CDR3, the full variable domain is KAGVTQTPRYLIKTRGQQVTLSCSPISGHRSVSWYQQTPGQGLQFLFEYFSETQRNKGNFPGRFSGRQFSNSRSEMNVSTLELGDSALYLCASSSYGAQETQYFGPGTRLLVL.

This clonotype was detected many times. The chain recombines TRBV11-2 with TRBJ1-2; 7 nucleotides agree with TRBD1. CDR3 length equals 13 residues. From germline, CDR1 is SGHAT and CDR2 FQNNGV. V shed 5 bases and J 8 bases; nucleotides not matched to a gene: 8. CDR3 in DNA: TGTGCCAGCAGCGGGAATAACAGGGGAGGCTACACCTTC. Its translation: CASSGNNRGGYTF.

This clonotype appeared many times. This chain uses TRBV20-1 with TRBJ1-2, with D uncertain. The CDR3 is 12 residues long. Germline values: CDR1 DFQATT, CDR2 SNEGSKA (reference sequence). V lost 4 bases to trimming and J lost 1 base, with 7 bases between them. The CDR3 sequence is CSATDLNYGYTF. CDR3 nucleotides: TGCAGTGCTACGGACCTTAACTATGGCTACACCTTC.

The chain is built from TRBV27 and TRBJ1-1; D is possibly TRBD1 (6 bases). Germline CDR1 reads MNHEY; CDR2 reads SMNVEV (reference sequence). V was clipped by 7 bases and J by 5 bases, with 20 bases between them. This CDR3 has 15 amino acids. For the CDR3, the DNA is TGTGCCAGCACCCTAACCGCGACAGGTCGAACTGAAGCTTTCTTT. Amino acid sequence: CASTLTATGRTEAFF.

CDR3 DNA: TGTGCCACCCTGGACAGGGGGCGTGCTAATGAAAAACTGTTTTTT. Its translation: CATLDRGRANEKLFF. The chain combines TRBV28 with TRBJ1-4; 11 bases fit TRBD1. Trimming took 10 bases from V and 3 from J; bases not matched to a gene: 7. CDR1 and CDR2 (germline): MDHEN, SYDVKM. There are 15 residues in the CDR3. Variable domain in full (rest from reference TRBV28 and TRBJ1-4): DVKVTQSSRYLVKRTGEKVFLECVQDMDHENMFWYRQDPGLGLRLIYFSYDVKMKEKGDIPEGYSVSREKKERFSLILESASTNQTSMYLCATLDRGRANEKLFFGSGTQLSVL.

A note on this clonotype: A much bigger clone sits one base away, suggesting this may be a read error. The rearrangement joins TRBV6-2 or TRBV6-3 to TRBJ2-1; TRBD2 agrees at 7 bases. This CDR3 comprises 15 residues. The junction had 14 bases not matched to a gene; V was cut back by 5 bases and J by 10 bases. Germline loops: CDR1 MNHEY, CDR2 SVGEGT. This CDR3 reads CASSERGSGRNEQFF. The CDR3 DNA is TGTGCCAGCAGTGAACGGGGTAGCGGGCGGAACGAGCAGTTCTTC.

This clonotype was detected ten times or more. The chain carries TRBV28 and TRBJ2-7; a weak D match, TRBD1 (5 bases). This CDR3 has 13 amino acids. Between the trimmed V and J ends, which lost 3 bases and 6 bases, there was a span of 12 bases. CDR1 and CDR2 (germline): MDHEN, SYDVKM. The CDR3 DNA reads TGTGCCAGCAGTTTTGGGGCAATGGGCGAGCAGTACTTC. This gives the protein CASSFGAMGEQYF.